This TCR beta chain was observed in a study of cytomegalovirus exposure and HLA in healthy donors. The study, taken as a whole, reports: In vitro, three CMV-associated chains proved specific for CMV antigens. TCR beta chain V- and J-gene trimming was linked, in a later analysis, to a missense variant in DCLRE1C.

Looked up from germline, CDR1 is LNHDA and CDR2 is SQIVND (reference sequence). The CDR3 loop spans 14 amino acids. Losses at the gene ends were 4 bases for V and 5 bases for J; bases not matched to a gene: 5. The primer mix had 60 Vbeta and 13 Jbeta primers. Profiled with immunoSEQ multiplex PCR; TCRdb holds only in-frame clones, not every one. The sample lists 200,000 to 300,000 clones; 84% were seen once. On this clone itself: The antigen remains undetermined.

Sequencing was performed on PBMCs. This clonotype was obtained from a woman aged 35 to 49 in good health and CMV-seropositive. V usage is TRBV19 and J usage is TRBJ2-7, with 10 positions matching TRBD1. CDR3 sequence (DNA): TGTGCCAGTAGTAAAGGGACAGGGGACCACGAGCAGTACTTC. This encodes CASSKGTGDHEQYF.